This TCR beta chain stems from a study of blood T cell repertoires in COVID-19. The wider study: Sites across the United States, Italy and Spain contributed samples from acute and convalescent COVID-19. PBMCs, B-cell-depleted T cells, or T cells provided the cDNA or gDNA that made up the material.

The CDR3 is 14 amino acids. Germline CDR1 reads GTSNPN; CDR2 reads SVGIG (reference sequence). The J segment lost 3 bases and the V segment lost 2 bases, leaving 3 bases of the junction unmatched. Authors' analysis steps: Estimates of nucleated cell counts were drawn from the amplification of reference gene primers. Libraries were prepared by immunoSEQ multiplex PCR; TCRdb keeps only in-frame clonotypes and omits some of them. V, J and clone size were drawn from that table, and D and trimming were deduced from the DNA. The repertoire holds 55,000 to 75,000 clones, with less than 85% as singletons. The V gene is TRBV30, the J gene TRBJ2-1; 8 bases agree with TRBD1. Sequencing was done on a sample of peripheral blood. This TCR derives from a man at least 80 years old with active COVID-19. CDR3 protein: CAWSSDRGYNEQFF. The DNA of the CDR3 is TGTGCCTGGAGTTCCGACAGGGGCTACAATGAGCAGTTCTTC. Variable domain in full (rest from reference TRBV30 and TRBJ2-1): SQTIHQWPATLVQPVGSPLSLECTVEGTSNPNLYWYRQAAGRGLQLLFYSVGIGQISSEVPQNLSASRPQDRQFILSSKKLLLSDSGFYLCAWSSDRGYNEQFFGPGTRLTVL.